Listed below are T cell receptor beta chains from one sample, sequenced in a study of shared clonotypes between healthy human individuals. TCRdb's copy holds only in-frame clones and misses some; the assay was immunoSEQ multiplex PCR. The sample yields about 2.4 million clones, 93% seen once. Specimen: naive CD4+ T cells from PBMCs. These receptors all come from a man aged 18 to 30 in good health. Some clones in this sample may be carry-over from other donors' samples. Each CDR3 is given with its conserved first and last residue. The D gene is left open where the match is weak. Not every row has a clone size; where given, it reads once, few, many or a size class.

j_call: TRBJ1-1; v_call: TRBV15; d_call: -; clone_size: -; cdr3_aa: CATSRQGQNTEAFF; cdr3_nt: TGTGCCACCAGCAGGCAGGGGCAGAACACTGAAGCTTTCTTT
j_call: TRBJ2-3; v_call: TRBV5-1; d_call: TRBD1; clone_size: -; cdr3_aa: CASSRDRGDTQYF; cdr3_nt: TGCGCCAGCAGTAGGGACAGGGGGGATACGCAGTATTTT
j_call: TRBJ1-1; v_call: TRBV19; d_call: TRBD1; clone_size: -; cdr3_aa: CASSGGWAQGSTEAFF; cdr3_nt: TGTGCCAGTAGCGGGGGGTGGGCACAGGGGAGCACTGAAGCTTTCTTT
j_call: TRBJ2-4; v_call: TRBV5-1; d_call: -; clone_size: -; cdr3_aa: CASSLAGGEDIQYF; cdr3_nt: TGCGCCAGCAGCTTGGCCGGGGGCGAGGACATTCAGTACTTC
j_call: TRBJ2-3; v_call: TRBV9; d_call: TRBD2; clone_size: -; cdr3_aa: CASSVGLAGGTDTQYF; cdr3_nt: TGTGCCAGCAGCGTTGGGCTAGCGGGAGGGACAGATACGCAGTATTTT
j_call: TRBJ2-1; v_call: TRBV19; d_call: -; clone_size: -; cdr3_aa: CASSIVSEQFF; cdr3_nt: TGTGCCAGTAGTATAGTCAGTGAGCAGTTCTTC
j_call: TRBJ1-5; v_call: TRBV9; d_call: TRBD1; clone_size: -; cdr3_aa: CASSITGGSNQPQHF; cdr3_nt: TGTGCCAGCAGCATTACAGGGGGGAGCAATCAGCCCCAGCATTTT
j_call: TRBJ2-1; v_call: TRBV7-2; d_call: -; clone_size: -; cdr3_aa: CASSVGTYNEQFF; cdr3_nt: TGTGCCAGCAGCGTTGGGACCTACAATGAGCAGTTCTTC
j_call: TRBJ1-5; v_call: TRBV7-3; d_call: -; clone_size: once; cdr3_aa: CASSLGVGANQPQHF; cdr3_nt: TGTGCCAGCAGCTTAGGTGTGGGAGCCAATCAGCCCCAGCATTTT
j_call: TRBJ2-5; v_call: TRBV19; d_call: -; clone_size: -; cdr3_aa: CASSISRVGETQYF; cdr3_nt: TGTGCCAGTAGTATAAGCAGGGTAGGGGAGACCCAGTACTTC
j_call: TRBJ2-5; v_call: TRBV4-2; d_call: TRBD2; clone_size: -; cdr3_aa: CASSQDNLAGQETQYF; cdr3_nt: TGTGCCAGCAGCCAAGATAACCTAGCGGGACAAGAGACCCAGTACTTC
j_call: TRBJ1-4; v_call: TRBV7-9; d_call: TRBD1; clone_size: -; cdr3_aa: CASSLTGGGTKLFF; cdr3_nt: TGTGCCAGCAGCCTGACAGGGGGGGGGACAAAACTGTTTTTT
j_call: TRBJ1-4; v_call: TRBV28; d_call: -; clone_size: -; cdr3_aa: CASSWLGPSEKLFF; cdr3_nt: TGTGCCAGCAGTTGGCTGGGACCTTCCGAAAAACTGTTTTTT
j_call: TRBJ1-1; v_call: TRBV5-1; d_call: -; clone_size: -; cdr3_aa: CASSLVAGLMNTEAFF; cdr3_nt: TGCGCCAGCAGCTTGGTGGCAGGCCTTATGAACACTGAAGCTTTCTTT
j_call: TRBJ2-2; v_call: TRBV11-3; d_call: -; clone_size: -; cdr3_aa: CASSLHVSGELFF; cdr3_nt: TGTGCCAGCAGCCTCCATGTCTCCGGGGAGCTGTTTTTT
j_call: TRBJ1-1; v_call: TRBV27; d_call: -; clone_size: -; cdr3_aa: CASGARGAFF; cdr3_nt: TGTGCCTCGGGCGCCCGGGGCGCTTTCTTT
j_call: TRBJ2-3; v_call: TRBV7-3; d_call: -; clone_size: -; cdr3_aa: CASSLEGRSSTDTQYF; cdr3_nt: TGTGCCAGCAGCTTAGAGGGCCGATCTAGCACAGATACGCAGTATTTT
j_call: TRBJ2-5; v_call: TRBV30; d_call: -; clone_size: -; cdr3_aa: CAWGSQETQYF; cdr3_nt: TGTGCCTGGGGCAGTCAAGAGACCCAGTACTTC
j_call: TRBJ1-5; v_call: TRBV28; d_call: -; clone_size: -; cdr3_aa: CASSLGPGFSNQPQHF; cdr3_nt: TGTGCCAGCAGTTTGGGTCCAGGATTTAGCAATCAGCCCCAGCATTTT
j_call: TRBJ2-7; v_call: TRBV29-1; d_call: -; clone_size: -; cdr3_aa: CSVVGRFSYEQYF; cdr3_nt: TGCAGCGTTGTAGGCCGATTCTCCTACGAGCAGTACTTC
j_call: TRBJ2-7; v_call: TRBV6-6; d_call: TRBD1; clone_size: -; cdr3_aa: CASTTKQGRPYEQYF; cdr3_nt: TGTGCCAGCACCACAAAACAGGGGAGACCCTACGAGCAGTACTTC
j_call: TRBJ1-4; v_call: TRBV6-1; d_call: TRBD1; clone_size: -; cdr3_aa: CASKGQLNEKLFF; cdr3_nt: TGTGCCAGCAAGGGACAGCTTAATGAAAAACTGTTTTTT
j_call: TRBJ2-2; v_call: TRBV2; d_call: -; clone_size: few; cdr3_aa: CASSEQGRGVGELFF; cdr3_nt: TGTGCCAGCAGTGAACAAGGCCGCGGAGTCGGGGAGCTGTTTTTT
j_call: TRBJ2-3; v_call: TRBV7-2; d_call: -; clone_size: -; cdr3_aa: CASSLSGGRPDTQYF; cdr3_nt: TGTGCCAGCAGCTTAAGCGGAGGTCGTCCCGATACGCAGTATTTT
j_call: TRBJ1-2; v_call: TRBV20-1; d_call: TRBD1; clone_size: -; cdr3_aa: CSARNRGSYTF; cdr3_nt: TGCAGTGCTCGCAACAGGGGAAGCTACACCTTC
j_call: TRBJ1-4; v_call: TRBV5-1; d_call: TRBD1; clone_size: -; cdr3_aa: CASSSRGQGANEKLFF; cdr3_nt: TGCGCCAGCAGCAGTCGTGGACAGGGAGCTAATGAAAAACTGTTTTTT
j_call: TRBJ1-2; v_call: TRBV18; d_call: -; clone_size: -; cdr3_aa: CASSPVRDPLYYTF; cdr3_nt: TGTGCCAGCTCACCGGTGCGGGATCCCTTATACTACACCTTC
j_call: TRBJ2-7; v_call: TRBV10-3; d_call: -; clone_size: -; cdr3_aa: CAISESGYEQYF; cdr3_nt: TGTGCCATCAGTGAGTCTGGGTACGAGCAGTACTTC
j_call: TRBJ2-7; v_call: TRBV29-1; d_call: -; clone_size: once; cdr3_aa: CSVEDRRGNEQYF; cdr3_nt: TGCAGCGTTGAAGACAGGCGAGGGAACGAGCAGTACTTC
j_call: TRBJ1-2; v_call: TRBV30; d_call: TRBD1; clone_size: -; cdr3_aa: CAWSDGTGLNYGYTF; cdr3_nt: TGTGCCTGGAGTGACGGGACAGGGCTTAACTATGGCTACACCTTC
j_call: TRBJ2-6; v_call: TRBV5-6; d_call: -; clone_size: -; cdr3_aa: CASSSPHRSGANVLTF; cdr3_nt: TGTGCCAGCAGCTCACCTCACCGCTCTGGGGCCAACGTCCTGACTTTC
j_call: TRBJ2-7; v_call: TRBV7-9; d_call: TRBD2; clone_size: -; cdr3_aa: CASSQRESGEQYF; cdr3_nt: TGTGCCAGCAGTCAGCGGGAGTCGGGAGAGCAGTACTTC
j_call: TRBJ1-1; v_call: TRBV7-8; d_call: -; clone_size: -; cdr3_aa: CASGRGHTEAFF; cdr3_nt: TGTGCCAGCGGCAGGGGCCACACTGAAGCTTTCTTT
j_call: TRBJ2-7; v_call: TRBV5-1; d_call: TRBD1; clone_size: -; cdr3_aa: CASSPLTGSGGEQYF; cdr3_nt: TGCGCCAGCAGCCCGTTGACAGGGTCCGGCGGCGAGCAGTACTTC
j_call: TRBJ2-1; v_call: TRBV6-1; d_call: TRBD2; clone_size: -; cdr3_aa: CASTRGLTDDEQFF; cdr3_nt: TGTGCCAGCACCCGGGGACTAACAGACGATGAGCAGTTCTTC
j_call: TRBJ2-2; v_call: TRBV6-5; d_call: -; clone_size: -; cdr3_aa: CASSNLGTLNTGELFF; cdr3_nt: TGTGCCAGCAGTAACTTGGGAACGCTGAACACCGGGGAGCTGTTTTTT
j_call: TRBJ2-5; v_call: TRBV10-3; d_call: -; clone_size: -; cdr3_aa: CAISQGVQETQYF; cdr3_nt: TGTGCCATCAGCCAGGGTGTCCAAGAGACCCAGTACTTC
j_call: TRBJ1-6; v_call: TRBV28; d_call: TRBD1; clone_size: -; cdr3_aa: CASSLSPTGGYSPLHF; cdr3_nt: TGTGCCAGCAGTTTATCCCCAACAGGGGGGTACTCACCCCTCCACTTT
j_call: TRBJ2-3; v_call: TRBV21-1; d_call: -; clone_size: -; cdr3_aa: CASSKSATGDRDTQYF; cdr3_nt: TGTGCCAGCAGCAAATCGGCGACAGGGGACAGAGATACGCAGTATTTT
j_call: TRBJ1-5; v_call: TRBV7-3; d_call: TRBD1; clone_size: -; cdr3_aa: CASSPKGGRGPNQPQHF; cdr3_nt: TGTGCCAGCAGCCCAAAGGGGGGCAGGGGGCCCAATCAGCCCCAGCATTTT
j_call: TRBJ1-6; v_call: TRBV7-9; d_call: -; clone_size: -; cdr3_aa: CASESGISYNSPLHF; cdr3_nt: TGTGCCAGCGAATCCGGAATCTCCTATAATTCACCCCTCCACTTT
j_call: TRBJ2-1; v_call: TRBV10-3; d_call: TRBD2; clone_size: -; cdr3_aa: CAIRLTSGTTSSYNEQFF; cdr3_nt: TGTGCCATCAGGCTGACGAGCGGGACTACGAGCTCCTACAATGAGCAGTTCTTC
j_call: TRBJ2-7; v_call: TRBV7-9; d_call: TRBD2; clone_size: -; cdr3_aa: CASSLAPGGTYEQYF; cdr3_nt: TGTGCCAGCAGCTTAGCCCCGGGAGGAACCTACGAGCAGTACTTC
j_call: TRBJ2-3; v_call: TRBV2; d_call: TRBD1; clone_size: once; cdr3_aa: CASSYRGGGTDTQYF; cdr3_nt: TGTGCCAGCAGTTACAGGGGTGGGGGCACAGATACGCAGTATTTT
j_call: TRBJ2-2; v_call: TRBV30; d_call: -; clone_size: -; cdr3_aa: CAWSRRVSGELFF; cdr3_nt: TGTGCCTGGAGTCGCAGGGTTTCCGGGGAGCTGTTTTTT
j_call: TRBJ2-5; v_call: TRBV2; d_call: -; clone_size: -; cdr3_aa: CASSDDFQETQYF; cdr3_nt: TGTGCCAGCAGTGATGACTTTCAAGAGACCCAGTACTTC
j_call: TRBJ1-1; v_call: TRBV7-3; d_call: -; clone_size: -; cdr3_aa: CASSLGRETEAFF; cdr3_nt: TGTGCCAGCAGCTTAGGTCGAGAGACTGAAGCTTTCTTT
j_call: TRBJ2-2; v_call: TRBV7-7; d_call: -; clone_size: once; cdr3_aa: CASSLALSSANTGELFF; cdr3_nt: TGTGCCAGCAGCTTAGCGCTTTCGTCAGCTAACACCGGGGAGCTGTTTTTT
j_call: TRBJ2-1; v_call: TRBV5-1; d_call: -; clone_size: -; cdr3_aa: CASSLRGGNEQFF; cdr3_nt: TGCGCCAGCAGCTTAAGGGGGGGCAATGAGCAGTTCTTC
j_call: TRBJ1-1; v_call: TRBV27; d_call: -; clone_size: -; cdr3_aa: CASSLTTSTEAFF; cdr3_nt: TGTGCCAGCAGCTTGACGACAAGCACTGAAGCTTTCTTT
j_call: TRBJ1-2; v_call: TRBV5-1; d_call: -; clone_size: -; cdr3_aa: CASSLGAPVYGYTF; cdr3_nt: TGCGCCAGCAGCTTGGGGGCGCCCGTCTATGGCTACACCTTC
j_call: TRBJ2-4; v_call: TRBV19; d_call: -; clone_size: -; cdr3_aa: CASSMAGVLAKNIQYF; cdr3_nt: TGTGCCAGTAGTATGGCAGGGGTTCTGGCCAAAAACATTCAGTACTTC
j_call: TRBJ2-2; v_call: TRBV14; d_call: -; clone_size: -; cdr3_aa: CASSGLASNTGELFF; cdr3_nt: TGTGCCAGCAGCGGACTTGCTTCGAACACCGGGGAGCTGTTTTTT
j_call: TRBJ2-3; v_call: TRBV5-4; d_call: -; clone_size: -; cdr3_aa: CASSSPDRFRTDTQYF; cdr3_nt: TGTGCCAGCAGCTCCCCAGACAGGTTTAGGACAGATACGCAGTATTTT
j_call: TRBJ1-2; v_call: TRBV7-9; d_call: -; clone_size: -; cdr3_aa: CASSSLREYPNYGYTF; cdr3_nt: TGTGCCAGCAGCTCGCTCCGCGAGTATCCTAACTATGGCTACACCTTC
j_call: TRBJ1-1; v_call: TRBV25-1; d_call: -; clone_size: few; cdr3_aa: CASSELGGANTEAFF; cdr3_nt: TGTGCCAGCAGTGAGCTAGGCGGGGCTAACACTGAAGCTTTCTTT
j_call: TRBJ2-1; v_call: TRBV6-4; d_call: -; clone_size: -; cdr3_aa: CASTPSYNEQFF; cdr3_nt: TGTGCCAGCACCCCGTCCTACAATGAGCAGTTCTTC
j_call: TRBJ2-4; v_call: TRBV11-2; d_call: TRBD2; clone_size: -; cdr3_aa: CASSQQTGTSWEKNIQYF; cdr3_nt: TGTGCCAGCAGCCAGCAAACCGGGACTAGCTGGGAAAAAAACATTCAGTACTTC
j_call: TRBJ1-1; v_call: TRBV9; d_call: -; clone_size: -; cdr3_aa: CASSVDSLNTEAFF; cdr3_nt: TGTGCCAGCAGCGTTGACAGTTTGAACACTGAAGCTTTCTTT